These 26 T cell receptor beta chains share one sample of origin, sequenced in a study of cytomegalovirus exposure and HLA in healthy donors. Primers for the PCR totalled 60 Vbeta and 13 Jbeta. Generated by immunoSEQ multiplex PCR, the TCRdb table keeps only in-frame clones and is missing some. With 100,000 to 150,000 clones in the sample, the ten largest clones hold less than 2%. Sequences were obtained from PBMCs. The receptors derive from a man aged 18 to 29 in good health and CMV-seronegative.

V gene TRBV5-6 combines with J gene TRBJ1-2; TRBD1 matches at 11 bases. V gave up 6 bases and J gave up 8 bases; unmatched junction bases: 9. Germline-derived CDR1 and CDR2 are SGHDT and YYEEEE. This CDR3 has 14 residues. The CDR3 region is CASIGQGAARGYTF. In nucleotides, the CDR3 is TGTGCCAGCATAGGACAGGGGGCGGCTCGAGGCTACACCTTC.

The chain recombines TRBV29-1 with TRBJ2-7; tentatively, D is TRBD2 (5 bases). This CDR3 contains 12 residues. Germline-derived CDR1 and CDR2 are SQVTM and ANQGSEA. Trimming removed 1 base from V and 3 bases from J, with 7 bases in between. The CDR3 DNA reads as TGCAGCGTTGAAGCACGGGGCTACGAGCAGTACTTC. Its translation: CSVEARGYEQYF.

The rearrangement links TRBV11-2 to TRBJ2-3; 9 nucleotides match TRBD2. J gave up 0 bases and V 8 bases, and 9 bases lay outside the gene matches. This CDR3 is built from 16 residues. Germline V lookup: CDR1 SGHAT, CDR2 FQNNGV. The CDR3 region is CASGGGAFRSTDTQYF. For the CDR3, the DNA is TGTGCCAGCGGCGGGGGGGCGTTTCGTAGCACAGATACGCAGTATTTT.

The rearrangement uses TRBV27 and TRBJ2-1; a weak D match, TRBD2 (5 bases). The CDR3 has 16 amino acids. Germline loops: CDR1 MNHEY, CDR2 SMNVEV (reference sequence). Between the trimmed V and J ends, which lost 4 bases and 0 bases, there was a span of 13 bases. CDR3 amino acids: CASSSAEGLSYNEQFF. The CDR3 nucleotides are TGTGCCAGCAGTTCCGCCGAGGGTCTCTCCTACAATGAGCAGTTCTTC.

The V and J genes are TRBV14 and TRBJ1-2; weak D call: TRBD1 (6 bases). V lost 1 base and J 5 bases, leaving 14 bases between the germline ends. The V gene's germline CDR1 is SGHDN and CDR2 FVKESK. The CDR3 spans 15 residues. The CDR3 protein is CASSQVAGTTYGYTF. The CDR3 DNA reads TGTGCCAGCAGCCAAGTAGCTGGGACAACTTATGGCTACACCTTC. The full variable domain, rest sourced from reference TRBV14 and TRBJ1-2, is EAGVTQFPSHSVIEKGQTVTLRCDPISGHDNLYWYRRVMGKEIKFLLHFVKESKQDESGMPNNRFLAERTGGTYSTLKVQPAELEDSGVYFCASSQVAGTTYGYTFGSGTRLTVV.

The CDR3 coding sequence is TGTGCCAGCAGCCCTAGCTCCTACGAGCAGTACTTC. Translating it yields CASSPSSYEQYF. The chain has TRBV11-3 and TRBJ2-7; D unresolved. Trimming removed 5 bases from V and 0 bases from J, with 5 bases in between. The length of the CDR3 is 12 residues. Germline CDR1 reads SGHNT; CDR2 reads YENEEA.

The rearrangement links TRBV29-1 to TRBJ1-1; maybe TRBD1 (6 bases). Trimming removed 3 bases from V and 3 bases from J, with 14 bases in between. This CDR3 spans 14 amino acids. Germline CDR1 reads SQVTM; CDR2 reads ANQGSEA. CDR3 residues: CSVDWGRDDTEAFF. In DNA form, the CDR3 reads TGCAGCGTTGACTGGGGGCGTGATGACACTGAAGCTTTCTTT.

The gene calls are TRBV6-1 and TRBJ1-2, with unresolved D. Trimming stripped 1 base from V and 6 bases from J, with 9 bases between. The CDR3 length is 13 residues. Germline V gene data show CDR1 as MNHNS and CDR2 as SASEGT. The CDR3 DNA reads TGTGCCAGCAGTGAAGTCCAGGTTAATGGCTACACCTTC. It is translated as CASSEVQVNGYTF.

The chain is built from TRBV9 and TRBJ2-2; 9 bases are shared with TRBD2. Germline CDR1 is SGDLS and CDR2 is YYNGEE. Losses at the gene ends were 4 bases for V and 6 bases for J; bases not matched to a gene: 16. The CDR3 contains 18 residues. The CDR3 region has the DNA TGTGCCAGCAGCCCGATTTATTCTAGCGGGAAGTCTGCCGGGGAGCTGTTTTTT. This sequence encodes CASSPIYSSGKSAGELFF.

The chain recombines TRBV7-9 with TRBJ1-5; the D is unclear. The CDR3 totals 14 residues. With 5 bases removed from V and 4 bases from J, the gap between germline ends came to 12 bases. Germline V gene lookup returns CDR1 SEHNR and CDR2 FQNEAQ (reference sequence). This chain's CDR3 is CASSIDATNQPQHF. The CDR3 DNA is TGTGCCAGCAGCATCGATGCGACTAATCAGCCCCAGCATTTT.

This chain joins TRBV11-2 and TRBJ2-3; 11 positions match TRBD2. V was pared by 9 bases and J by 3 bases, with 2 bases of the junction left unmatched. Germline CDR1 reads SGHAT; CDR2 reads FQNNGV. This CDR3 is built from 13 residues. DNA of the CDR3: TGTGCCAGTCTAGCGGGGGGAACAGATACGCAGTATTTT. Protein: CASLAGGTDTQYF.

This CDR3 is CASSVRSGNEKLFF. The DNA for the CDR3 is TGTGCCAGCAGTGTTAGATCGGGTAATGAAAAACTGTTTTTT. The rearrangement uses TRBV2 and TRBJ1-4; D unresolved. The germline gives CDR1 SNHLY, CDR2 FYNNEI. V was cut by 4 bases and J by 4 bases, with 10 bases left in between. The CDR3 is 14 residues long.

The V gene is TRBV7-3, the J gene TRBJ1-4, with D maybe TRBD1 (5 bases). Germline V lookup: CDR1 SGHTA, CDR2 FQGTGA. The CDR3 covers 12 residues. V lost 5 bases and J lost 14, with 15 bases in between. The CDR3 loop is CASSQGVGGLFF. As DNA, the CDR3 is TGTGCCAGCAGCCAAGGGGTCGGGGGTCTGTTTTTT.

Remarks on this clone: The same CDR3 also results from other DNA sequences found in this sample. V gene TRBV11-3 combines with J gene TRBJ2-7; no clear D. The CDR3 has 12 amino acids. V was pared by 0 bases and J by 3 bases, with 3 bases between. Germline-derived CDR1 and CDR2 are SGHNT and YENEEA. The CDR3 protein is CASSLDNYEQYF. CDR3 coding DNA: TGTGCCAGCAGCTTAGACAACTACGAGCAGTACTTC.

The chain combines TRBV29-1 with TRBJ1-2; 7 bases map to TRBD1. The CDR3 is 13 amino acids. The V and J ends lost 7 bases and 1 base, in that order; junction bases with no gene match: 6. Germline CDR1 SQVTM, CDR2 ANQGSEA. The CDR3 spells CSAAGQNNYGYTF. Written as DNA, the CDR3 is TGCAGCGCCGCGGGACAGAATAACTATGGCTACACCTTC.

The CDR3, as DNA: TGTGCCTGGAGCAGAGAGACAGGGGGTGAAGCTTTCTTT. This encodes CAWSRETGGEAFF. This chain connects TRBV30 to TRBJ1-1; 9 bases line up with TRBD1. The CDR3 covers 13 residues. V lost 3 bases and J lost 7; bases outside the gene matches: 6. The germline V gene encodes CDR1 GTSNPN and CDR2 SVGIG (reference sequence).

The chain employs TRBV7-2 and TRBJ1-5; TRBD1 matches at 10 bases. Germline V gene data show CDR1 as SGHTA and CDR2 as FQGNSA. CDR3 length: 17 residues. V was clipped by 4 bases and J by 2 bases; unmatched bases: 8. CDR3: CASSWGQGFGGNQPQHF. The CDR3 DNA follows: TGTGCCAGCAGCTGGGGACAGGGGTTCGGTGGCAATCAGCCCCAGCATTTT. Using reference TRBV7-2 and TRBJ1-5 for the parts outside the CDR3, the full variable domain is GAGVSQSPSNKVTEKGKDVELRCDPISGHTALYWYRQSLGQGLEFLIYFQGNSAPDKSGLPSDRFSAERTGGSVSTLTIQRTQQEDSAVYLCASSWGQGFGGNQPQHFGDGTRLSIL.

V is TRBV4-3 and J is TRBJ2-7; perhaps TRBD1 as D (5 bases). From germline, CDR1 is LGHNA and CDR2 YSLEER. V was cut by 0 bases and J by 2 bases, with 8 bases left in between. There are 14 residues in the CDR3. The CDR3 sequence is CASSQDRGTYEQYF. CDR3 sequence (DNA): TGCGCCAGCAGCCAAGATAGGGGTACCTACGAGCAGTACTTC.

The chain carries TRBV9 and TRBJ1-2, with D possibly matching TRBD1 (6 bases). In germline, CDR1 is SGDLS, CDR2 YYNGEE. V lost 4 bases and J lost 6, with 19 bases in between. The CDR3 length is 15 residues. The CDR3: CASSLPPGGKDGYTF. In DNA, the CDR3 is TGTGCCAGCAGCCTCCCCCCGGGGGGCAAGGATGGCTACACCTTC.

This chain links TRBV5-1 with TRBJ1-1; a possible D gene is TRBD1 (5 bases). This CDR3 has 14 residues. The germline V and J ends were trimmed by 0 bases and 1 base, with 7 bases remaining between them. Per the germline V gene, CDR1 is SGHRS and CDR2 is YFSETQ. The CDR3 DNA follows: TGCGCCAGCAGCTTGGAGACAGCGAACACTGAAGCTTTCTTT. It translates to CASSLETANTEAFF. Based on the CDR3 plus reference TRBV5-1 and TRBJ1-1, the full variable domain is KAGVTQTPRYLIKTRGQQVTLSCSPISGHRSVSWYQQTPGQGLQFLFEYFSETQRNKGNFPGRFSGRQFSNSRSEMNVSTLELGDSALYLCASSLETANTEAFFGQGTRLTVV.

Note on this clone: Other DNA sequences from this sample encode an identical CDR3 as well. This rearrangement joins TRBV5-1 to TRBJ2-7, with D possibly being TRBD1 (5 bases). Trimming shortened V by 0 bases and J by 4 bases, and 14 bases separated the two germline ends. The germline gives CDR1 SGHRS, CDR2 YFSETQ. The CDR3 loop spans 15 amino acids. Written as DNA, the CDR3 is TGCGCCAGCAGCTTGGCCTTACAGGAAATTTACGAGCAGTACTTC. Translation gives CASSLALQEIYEQYF.

The CDR3 nucleotides are TGTGCCATCAGTGAGAGACAGGTAGCCTACGAGCAGTACTTC. Its translation: CAISERQVAYEQYF. The V and J genes are TRBV10-3 and TRBJ2-5; the D gene is possibly TRBD1 (6 bases). Matching the DNA end better, TRBJ2-7 makes the J call doubtful. The CDR3 is made up of 14 amino acids. The germline V gene has CDR1 ENHRY and CDR2 SYGVKD.

V and J are TRBV11-2 and TRBJ1-1, with TRBD1 matching 10 bases. V gave up 0 bases and J gave up 4 bases; unmatched junction bases: 2. The length of the CDR3 is 15 residues. Germline V gene sequence: CDR1 SGHAT, CDR2 FQNNGV. The CDR3: CASSLDRTGGTEAFF. CDR3 coding DNA: TGTGCCAGCAGCTTAGATCGGACAGGGGGCACTGAAGCTTTCTTT.

The CDR3, as DNA: TGCGCCAGCAGCCTGGACAGGGGCGCTGAAGCTTTCTTT. Its translation: CASSLDRGAEAFF. The chain carries TRBV5-1 and TRBJ1-1; 9 bases line up with TRBD1. The V and J ends lost 4 bases and 6 bases, in that order; junction bases with no gene match: 4. This CDR3 has 13 amino acids. Germline V gene sequence: CDR1 SGHRS, CDR2 YFSETQ.

The rearrangement joins TRBV2 to TRBJ2-5, with TRBD2 matching over 8 bases. Germline CDR1 and CDR2: SNHLY and FYNNEI. The CDR3 length is 14 residues. Trimming removed 6 bases from V and 5 bases from J; junction bases left unmatched: 8. Written as DNA, the CDR3 is TGTGCCAGCAGCAAGCGGGGGCCGGGGGAGACCCAGTACTTC. This codes for CASSKRGPGETQYF.

The rearrangement links TRBV19 to TRBJ2-2; 10 bases map to TRBD1. This CDR3 has 18 amino acids. The germline gives CDR1 LNHDA, CDR2 SQIVND (reference sequence). V dropped 4 bases and J dropped 0; count of bases not matched to a gene: 8. The CDR3 region has the DNA TGTGCCAGTAGTAAGGGACAGGGGTCTCTCGCGAACACCGGGGAGCTGTTTTTT. Translation: CASSKGQGSLANTGELFF.